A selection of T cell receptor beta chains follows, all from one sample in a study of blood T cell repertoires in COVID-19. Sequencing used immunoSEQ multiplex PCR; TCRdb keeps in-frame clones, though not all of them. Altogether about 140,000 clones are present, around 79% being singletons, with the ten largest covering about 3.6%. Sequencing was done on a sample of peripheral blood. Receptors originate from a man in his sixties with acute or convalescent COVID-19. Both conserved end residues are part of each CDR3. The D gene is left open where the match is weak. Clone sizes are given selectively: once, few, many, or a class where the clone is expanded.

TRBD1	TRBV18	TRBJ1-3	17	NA	CASSLGQGVTSGNTIYF	TGTGCCAGCTCACTGGGACAGGGGGTAACATCTGGAAACACCATATATTTT
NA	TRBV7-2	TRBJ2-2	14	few	CASSFDRLGGELFF	TGTGCCAGCAGCTTTGACAGACTCGGGGGGGAGCTGTTTTTT
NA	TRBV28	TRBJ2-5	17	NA	CASSLVRQLMYQETQYF	TGTGCCAGCAGTTTAGTGAGACAGCTGATGTACCAAGAGACCCAGTACTTC
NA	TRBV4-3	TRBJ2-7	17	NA	CASSQEIMVAASYEQYF	TGCGCCAGCAGCCAAGAAATTATGGTAGCGGCCTCCTACGAGCAGTACTTC
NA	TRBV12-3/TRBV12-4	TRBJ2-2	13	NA	CASQRSAVGELFF	TGTGCCAGCCAGCGGTCGGCGGTCGGGGAGCTGTTTTTT
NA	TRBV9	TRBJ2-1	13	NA	CASSVAVYNEQFF	TGTGCCAGCAGCGTAGCGGTCTACAATGAGCAGTTCTTC
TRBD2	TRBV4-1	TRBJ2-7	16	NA	CASSQVASGSPLEQYF	TGCGCCAGCAGCCAAGTAGCTAGCGGGAGCCCCCTCGAGCAGTACTTC
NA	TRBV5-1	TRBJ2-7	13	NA	CASSQQGTYEQYF	TGCGCCAGCAGCCAACAGGGAACCTACGAGCAGTACTTC
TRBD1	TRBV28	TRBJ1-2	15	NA	CASSFVGTGHGGYTF	TGTGCCAGCAGTTTTGTTGGGACAGGCCATGGTGGCTACACCTTC
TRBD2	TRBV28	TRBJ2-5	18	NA	CASRRSGWGGRGGETQYF	TGTGCCAGCAGACGCTCTGGGTGGGGCGGGAGAGGTGGAGAGACCCAGTACTTC
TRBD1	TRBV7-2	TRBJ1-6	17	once	CASSLMGQGAQNSPLHF	TGTGCCAGCAGCTTAATGGGACAGGGGGCGCAGAATTCACCCCTCCACTTT
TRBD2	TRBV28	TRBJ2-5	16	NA	CASSSRAAGVRETQYF	TGTGCCAGCAGTTCCCGGGCAGCGGGAGTTCGAGAGACCCAGTACTTC
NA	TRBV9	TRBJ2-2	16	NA	CASSVGGGTNTGELFF	TGTGCCAGCAGCGTAGGAGGGGGTACGAACACCGGGGAGCTGTTTTTT
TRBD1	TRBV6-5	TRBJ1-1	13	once	CASSRQGLTEAFF	TGTGCCAGCAGTAGACAGGGGCTCACTGAAGCTTTCTTT
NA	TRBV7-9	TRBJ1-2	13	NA	CASRPGGAEGYTF	TGTGCCAGCAGACCCGGGGGGGCGGAGGGCTACACCTTC
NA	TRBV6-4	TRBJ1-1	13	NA	CASSAGANTEAFF	TGTGCCAGCAGTGCAGGGGCGAACACTGAAGCTTTCTTT
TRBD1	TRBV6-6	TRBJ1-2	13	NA	CASSTRDSYGYTF	TGTGCCAGCAGTACCCGGGACAGCTATGGCTACACCTTC
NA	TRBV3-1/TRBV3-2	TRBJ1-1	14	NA	CASSQVGGGTEAFF	TGTGCCAGCAGCCAAGTGGGAGGGGGCACTGAAGCTTTCTTT
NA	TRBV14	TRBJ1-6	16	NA	CASSLRAGRYNSPLHF	TGTGCCAGCAGCCTAAGAGCGGGACGGTATAATTCACCCCTCCACTTT
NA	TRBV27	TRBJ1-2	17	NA	CASRTNFWVLRDYGYTF	TGTGCCAGCAGAACGAACTTCTGGGTCCTGAGGGACTATGGCTACACCTTC
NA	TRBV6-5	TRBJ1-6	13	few	CASGRGYNSPLHF	TGTGCCAGCGGGCGCGGGTATAATTCACCCCTCCACTTT
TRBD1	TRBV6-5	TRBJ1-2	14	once	CASSYPGTVGGYTF	TGTGCCAGCAGTTACCCCGGGACAGTGGGAGGCTACACCTTC
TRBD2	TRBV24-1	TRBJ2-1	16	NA	CATSDSSGSSYNEQFF	TGTGCCACCAGTGATTCTAGCGGGAGCTCCTACAATGAGCAGTTCTTC
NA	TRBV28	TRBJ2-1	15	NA	CASSSGQLPYNEQFF	TGTGCCAGCAGTTCTGGACAGTTACCCTACAATGAGCAGTTCTTC
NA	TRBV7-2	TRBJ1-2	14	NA	CASSLPQVVYGYTF	TGTGCCAGCAGCCTCCCCCAGGTAGTCTATGGCTACACCTTC
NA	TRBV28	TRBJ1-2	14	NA	CASSLLGQAYGYTF	TGTGCCAGCAGTCTCCTCGGCCAGGCCTATGGCTACACCTTC
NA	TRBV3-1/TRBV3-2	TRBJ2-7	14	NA	CASSPFSGSYEQYF	TGTGCCAGCAGCCCCTTCAGCGGTTCCTACGAGCAGTACTTC
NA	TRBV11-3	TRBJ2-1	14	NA	CASSLTGPVNEQFF	TGTGCCAGCAGCTTAACAGGACCCGTCAATGAGCAGTTCTTC
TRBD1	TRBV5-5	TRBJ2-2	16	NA	CASSVGQDLLTGELFF	TGTGCCAGCAGCGTGGGACAGGACCTACTCACCGGGGAGCTGTTTTTT
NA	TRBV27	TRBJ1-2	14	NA	CASSLSSQGAGYTF	TGTGCCAGCAGTTTATCTTCCCAAGGGGCTGGCTACACCTTC
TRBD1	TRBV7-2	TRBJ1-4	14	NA	CASSLALAAGGLFF	TGTGCCAGCAGCTTAGCGTTGGCAGCAGGGGGCTTGTTTTTT
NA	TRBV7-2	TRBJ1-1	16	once	CASSLRGQIMNTEAFF	TGTGCCAGCAGCTTAAGAGGACAAATAATGAACACTGAAGCTTTCTTT
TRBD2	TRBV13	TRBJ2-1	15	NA	CASSRTSGSWNEQFF	TGTGCCAGCAGCCGGACTAGCGGGAGCTGGAATGAGCAGTTCTTC
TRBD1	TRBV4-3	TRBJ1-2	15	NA	CASSQALTGNYGYTF	TGCGCCAGCAGCCAAGCCCTGACAGGGAACTATGGCTACACCTTC
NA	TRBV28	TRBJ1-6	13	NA	CAGGSSYNSPLHF	TGTGCCGGGGGGAGCTCCTATAATTCACCCCTCCACTTT
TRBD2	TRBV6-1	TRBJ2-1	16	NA	CASSETHGRVYNEQFF	TGTGCCAGCAGTGAAACCCACGGGAGGGTCTACAATGAGCAGTTCTTC
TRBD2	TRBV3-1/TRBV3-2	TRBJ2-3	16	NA	CASSQGTSGRLDTQYF	TGTGCCAGCAGCCAAGGGACTAGCGGGAGGTTAGATACGCAGTATTTT
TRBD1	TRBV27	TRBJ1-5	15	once	CASSPLAGGSQPQHF	TGTGCCAGCAGTCCCCTTGCAGGGGGCAGTCAGCCCCAGCATTTT
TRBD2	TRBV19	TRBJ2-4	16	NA	CASSIGGSSGSHIQYF	TGTGCCAGTAGTATAGGGGGGAGTAGCGGGAGTCACATTCAGTACTTC
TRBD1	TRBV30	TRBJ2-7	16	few	CAWSPPWGTGGNEQYF	TGTGCCTGGAGCCCCCCGTGGGGGACAGGGGGTAACGAGCAGTACTTC
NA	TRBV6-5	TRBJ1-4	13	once	CASSYSTGGKLFF	TGTGCCAGCAGTTACTCGACGGGGGGAAAACTGTTTTTT
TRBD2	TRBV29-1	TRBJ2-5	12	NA	CSVASGQETQYF	TGCAGCGTTGCTAGCGGCCAAGAGACCCAGTACTTC
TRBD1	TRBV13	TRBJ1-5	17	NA	CASSSGQGARSNQPQHF	TGTGCCAGCAGCTCGGGACAGGGGGCTCGGAGCAATCAGCCCCAGCATTTT
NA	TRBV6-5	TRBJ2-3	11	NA	CASSSTDTQYF	TGTGCCAGCAGTTCGACAGATACGCAGTATTTT
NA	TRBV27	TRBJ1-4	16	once	CASSLRPPGYNEKLFF	TGTGCCAGCAGTCTACGCCCTCCGGGATATAATGAAAAACTGTTTTTT
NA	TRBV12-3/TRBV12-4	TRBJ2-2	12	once	CASSFTGGELFF	TGTGCCAGCAGTTTTACCGGTGGGGAGCTGTTTTTT
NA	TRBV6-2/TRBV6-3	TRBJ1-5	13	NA	CASSTLGAQPQHF	TGTGCCAGCAGTACCTTGGGGGCTCAGCCCCAGCATTTT
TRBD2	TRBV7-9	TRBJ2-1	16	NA	CASSSIAGAGYNEQFF	TGTGCCAGCAGCTCTATAGCGGGAGCAGGCTACAATGAGCAGTTCTTC
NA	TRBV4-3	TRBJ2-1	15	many	CASSQDFSAYNEQFF	TGCGCCAGCAGCCAAGATTTTAGCGCCTACAATGAGCAGTTCTTC
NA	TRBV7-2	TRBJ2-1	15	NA	CASSFFSGAYNEQFF	TGTGCCAGCAGCTTTTTTTCAGGGGCGTACAATGAGCAGTTCTTC
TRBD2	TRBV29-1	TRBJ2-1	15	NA	CSVAHLAASYNEQFF	TGCAGCGTTGCCCACCTAGCGGCCTCCTACAATGAGCAGTTCTTC
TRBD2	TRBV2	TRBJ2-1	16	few	CASSESPGGSGNEQFF	TGTGCCAGCAGTGAATCACCGGGGGGGAGCGGGAATGAGCAGTTCTTC
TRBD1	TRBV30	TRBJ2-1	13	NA	CAWRRDTQGEQFF	TGTGCCTGGAGGAGGGACACACAGGGGGAGCAGTTCTTC
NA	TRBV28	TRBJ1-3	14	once	CASWGHFSGNTIYF	TGTGCCAGCTGGGGACATTTCTCTGGAAACACCATATATTTT
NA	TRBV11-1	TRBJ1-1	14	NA	CASSLPDYRVEAFF	TGTGCCAGCAGCTTACCAGACTACAGGGTTGAAGCTTTCTTT
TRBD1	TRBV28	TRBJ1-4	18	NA	CASSSTGTVVATNEKLFF	TGTGCCAGCAGTTCGACAGGGACTGTGGTAGCAACTAATGAAAAACTGTTTTTT